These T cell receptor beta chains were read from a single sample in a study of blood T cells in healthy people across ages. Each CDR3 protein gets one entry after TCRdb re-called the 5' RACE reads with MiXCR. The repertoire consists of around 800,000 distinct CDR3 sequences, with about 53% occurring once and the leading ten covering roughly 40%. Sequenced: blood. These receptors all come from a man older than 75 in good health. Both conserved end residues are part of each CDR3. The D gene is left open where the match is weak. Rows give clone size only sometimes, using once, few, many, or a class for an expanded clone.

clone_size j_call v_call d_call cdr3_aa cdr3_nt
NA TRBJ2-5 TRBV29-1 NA CSVGAGWYEQYF TGCAGCGTTGGGGCAGGGTGGTATGAGCAGTACTTC
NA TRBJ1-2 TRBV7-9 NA CASNLIDGWNRGYTF TGTGCCAGCAACTTGATCGACGGCTGGAATCGTGGCTACACCTTC
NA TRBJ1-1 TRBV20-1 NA CSAPGAPNTEAFF TGCAGTGCTCCAGGGGCACCGAACACTGAAGCTTTCTTT
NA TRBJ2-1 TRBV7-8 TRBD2 CASSLAGGRVYNEQFF TGTGCCAGCAGCTTAGCGGGCGGGAGAGTCTACAATGAGCAGTTCTTC
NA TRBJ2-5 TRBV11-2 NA CASSNRGSTQYF TGTGCCAGCAGCAACCGGGGCTCGACCCAGTACTTC
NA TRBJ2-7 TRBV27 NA CASSFFGRDNNEQYF TGTGCCAGCAGTTTCTTCGGGCGGGACAACAATGAGCAGTACTTC
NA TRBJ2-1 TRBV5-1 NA CASRARPNEQFF TGCGCCAGCAGGGCCCGCCCCAATGAGCAGTTCTTC
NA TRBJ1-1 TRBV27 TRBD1 CASSFHPPGQGNTEAFF TGTGCCAGCAGTTTCCACCCACCGGGACAGGGGAACACTGAAGCTTTCTTT
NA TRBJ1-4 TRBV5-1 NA CASSLGIQGRPATNEKLFF TGCGCCAGCAGCTTGGGGATCCAGGGGAGACCTGCAACTAATGAAAAACTGTTTTTT
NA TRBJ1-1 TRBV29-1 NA CSVWHLNTEAFF TGCAGCGTTTGGCACCTGAACACTGAAGCTTTCTTT
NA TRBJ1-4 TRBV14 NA CASSPGKPNEKLFF TGTGCCAGCAGCCCAGGGAAGCCTAATGAAAAACTGTTTTTT
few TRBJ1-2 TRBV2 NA CASTPDGSDGYTF TGTGCCAGCACCCCTGACGGCTCTGATGGCTACACCTTC
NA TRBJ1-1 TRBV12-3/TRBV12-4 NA CASSLYGEAFF TGTGCCAGCAGTTTGTACGGTGAAGCTTTCTTT
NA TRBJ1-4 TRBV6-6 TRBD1 CASRPRTGPNEKLFF TGTGCCAGCAGACCTAGGACAGGCCCCAATGAAAAACTGTTTTTT
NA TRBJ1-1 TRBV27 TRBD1 CASSFGQGKGGTEAFF TGTGCCAGCAGTTTCGGACAGGGCAAAGGGGGCACTGAAGCTTTCTTT
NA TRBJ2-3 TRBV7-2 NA CASSSQSLSDTQYF TGTGCCAGCAGCTCCCAGTCCCTCTCGGATACGCAGTATTTT
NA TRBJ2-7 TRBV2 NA CALADNRLIDEQYF TGTGCCCTCGCGGACAACAGGTTGATCGACGAGCAGTACTTC
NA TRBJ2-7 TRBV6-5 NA CASSYSNRNGEQYF TGTGCCAGCAGTTACTCGAACAGGAATGGCGAGCAGTACTTC
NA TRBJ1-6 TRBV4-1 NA CASSQAPGSPLHF TGCGCCAGCAGCCAGGCTCCCGGCTCACCCCTCCACTTT
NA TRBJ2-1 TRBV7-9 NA CASSLDGTSEQFF TGTGCCAGCAGCTTAGACGGGACGAGTGAGCAGTTCTTC
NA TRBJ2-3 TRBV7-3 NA CASSPWATDTQYF TGTGCCAGCAGCCCCTGGGCCACAGATACGCAGTATTTT
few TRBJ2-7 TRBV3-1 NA CASRFGGAYEQYF TGTGCCAGCAGATTCGGCGGAGCCTACGAGCAGTACTTC
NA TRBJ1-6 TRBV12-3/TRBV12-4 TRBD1 CASRTQQGARSPLHF TGTGCCAGCAGGACTCAACAGGGGGCAAGATCACCCCTCCACTTT